This T cell receptor (beta chain) was identified in a study of OX40 agonist ivuxolimab in advanced cancers. On the study more broadly: Ivuxolimab, an agonistic anti-OX40 (CD134) antibody, was given to patients. Patients with hepatocellular carcinoma, melanoma, renal cell or head and neck cancer made up the dose-escalation patients. Two patients with cutaneous melanoma and one with hepatocellular carcinoma, three in total, showed partial responses.

The data were produced by immunoSEQ multiplex PCR, yet TCRdb's version contains in-frame clones alone and is incomplete. The sample lists tens of thousands of clones, almost 90% occurring once. Germline lookup yields CDR1 SQVTM and CDR2 ANQGSEA. The CDR3 runs 14 residues. V lost 2 bases, J lost 0 bases, and 8 bases lay in between. General observations from the study: Compared with CD4+, CD8+ T cells on average had more expanded clones.

Turning to this clone: Its antigen is unknown.

This specimen consisted of CD4+ or CD8+ T cells sorted from blood, obtained in a trial of the OX40 agonist ivuxolimab. J is TRBJ2-1 and V is TRBV29-1; the D is unclear. The clonotype was recovered from an adult with an advanced solid tumor such as melanoma, head and neck, liver or kidney cancer. The DNA for the CDR3 is TGCAGCGTTGAATCCGGATTCTCCTACAATGAGCAGTTCTTC. This codes for CSVESGFSYNEQFF.